This record concerns one TCR beta chain sequence. This entry is derived from a study of technical replicates of blood from several donors. Repertoires were generated with immunoSEQ multiplex PCR, while TCRdb's copy carries only in-frame clones and drops some. The sample holds 75,000 to 100,000 clones; less than 95% are singletons and the top ten take more than 0.35%. Germline trimming cut 4 bases from V and 4 bases from J; bases unmatched to any gene: 5. This CDR3 has 14 amino acids. Germline V gives CDR1 MNHEY, CDR2 SMNVEV (reference sequence). J is TRBJ1-2 and V is TRBV27, with 8 positions matching TRBD1. The source of this sequence is a human donor in good health. The sequenced sample was T cells isolated from PBMCs. The CDR3 sequence: CASSSRDRIYGYTF. The CDR3 DNA follows: TGTGCCAGCAGTTCCCGGGACAGGATCTATGGCTACACCTTC.